This T cell receptor (beta chain) was captured by sequencing in a study of untreated major depressive disorder. General observations from the study: Private clones made up every subject's top five TRBV05-01 clones.

CDR3 size: 14 residues. The V gene's germline CDR1 is MNHNS and CDR2 SASEGT. V lost 7 bases and J lost 4; bases outside the gene matches: 9. In the case of this clone: Its specificity is not known.

Measured with immunoSEQ multiplex PCR; TCRdb has only the in-frame clones, and not every one. The sample comprises 15,000 to 20,000 clones, roughly 84% of which are singletons, and approximately 0.86% rests with the top ten. The chain links TRBV6-1 to TRBJ2-7, with TRBD1 matching over 8 bases. What was sequenced was CD4+ T cells from PBMCs. The source of this sequence is a woman in her 30s in good health. CDR3 nucleotides: TGTGCCAGCACGCGGCCAGGGGGCGTGTACGAGCAGTACTTC. Its translation is CASTRPGGVYEQYF.